This TCR beta chain was identified in a study of resident and recirculating memory T cells in vitiligo. Anyone treated within the previous three months was excluded. Sequencing used immunoSEQ multiplex PCR; TCRdb keeps in-frame clones, though not all of them. Of 70,000 to 75,000 clones in the sample, just over 90% were seen once. With regard to this clone: Antigen: not known.

CDR3 length: 14 amino acids. Germline values: CDR1 LNHDA, CDR2 SQIVND (reference sequence). V was clipped by 5 bases and J by 2 bases; unmatched bases: 5. The study, taken as a whole, reports: No unique dominant TCR clone was found in vitiligo lesions. Different lesions suggested infiltration by different T cell clones.

The sequenced sample consisted of blood. The V and J genes are TRBV19 and TRBJ2-7; 8 bases are shared with TRBD1. This TCR derives from a male donor with vitiligo. Here the CDR3 DNA reads TGTGCCAGTAGTTTAGGACAGGGCCCCTACGAGCAGTACTTC. The encoded protein is CASSLGQGPYEQYF.